This T cell receptor (beta chain) was recorded in a study of cytomegalovirus exposure and HLA in healthy donors (dated by TCRdb to about 2017). About the study as a whole: An earlier analysis of some 600 of the donors reported about 300 Gb of sequence data and around 100 million unique TCR beta sequences obtained from roughly 170 million T cells. An early release that covered some 640 HLA-typed donors contained 250 to 350 gigabases of sequencing data and some 87 million unique TCR sequences. Among the roughly 370 genotyped donors, approximately 76% belonged to the genetic ancestry cluster associated with self-reported Caucasian donors. The aim of the study was to test whether cataloging public T cell receptors could identify signatures of past pathogen exposure. Using immunosequencing, the study profiled T cell repertoires from 500 to 800 subjects and related those repertoires to cytomegalovirus serostatus. Along with the approximately 700-subject first cohort, a separate validation cohort of over a hundred different subjects was used. To predict cytomegalovirus infection status, the study brought together high-throughput TCR immunosequencing, statistical association of individual TCRs with disease status, and machine learning. A later analysis re-analyzed previously published TCR beta repertoires from hundreds of donors and added high-resolution HLA genotyping to study TCR occurrence patterns. Rather than drawing on any new phenotypic data, the later analysis identified candidate immune exposures from TCR beta sequences and the way those sequences occurred across donors. An earlier analysis of a few hundred of the donors applied high-throughput TCR beta sequencing to assess whether each TCR beta V gene segment acted as functional or pseudogenic. Donor age, sex, ethnicity and CMV serostatus were compiled together with the repertoire data. Genome-wide SNP genotypes for about three fifths of the 666 donors were used in a later genetic analysis, which treated that subset as a discovery cohort. All discovery cohort repertoires had been generated on a single sequencing platform. HLA typing covered class I and class II loci at four-digit resolution. Typing coverage varied by locus: roughly 629-630 donors for A, B, C, DRB1 and DQB1; more than 500 for DQA1; more than 600 for DPA1; roughly 450 for DPB1. Several DR-DQ haplotypes were treated as single units for association and clustering because of strong linkage in the cohort. On average, 235,054 unique TCR beta nucleotide sequences were sequenced per donor among a few hundred genotyped donors of the cohort, with around 19% of those sequences being non-productive. Overall study results and their limits: In a later genetic analysis, a missense DCLRE1C variant was associated with V-gene and J-gene trimming of TCR beta chains, and the association was replicated in an independent cohort. In an earlier analysis of over 550 of the donors, most TCR beta V segments were observed in productive rearrangements about 90% or about 30% of the time, broadly matching IMGT annotations. Some IMGT-functional V segments, including TRBV6-2 and TRBV6-3, could not be told apart with the 87-base-pair reads, so those segments were excluded. According to a later analysis, parvovirus B19, influenza, CMV and Epstein-Barr virus appeared linked to several top co-occurrence clusters. The study gave a list of around 170 TCR beta chains associated with cytomegalovirus. According to a later genetic analysis, donors in an Asian-associated ancestry cluster had fewer N-insertions in productive TCRs than the approximately 710-donor mean. According to a later analysis, most CMV-associated TCR beta chains appeared to be HLA-restricted, and the HLA associations seemed to be driven largely by CMV exposure. Three of the identified cytomegalovirus-associated TCR beta chains were confirmed in vitro to be specific for cytomegalovirus antigens. About 17 rarely observed V segments, including chromosome 9 orphons, were excluded from the earlier analysis of approximately 600 of the donors because counts were too low. Because some donors lacked HLA typing at each locus, the association tests relied only on the typed subset. In both the original and validation cohorts, the classifier was reported to diagnose cytomegalovirus status with high specificity and sensitivity. While some public TCRs were present in many individuals, most TCR sequences turned up only very rarely across donors. In a later analysis, TCR association rates were found to vary across HLA loci, with the most associated TCRs seen for DRB1 alleles and the fewest for HLA-C alleles. The authors suggested that the approach could potentially be extended to other disease states and immunological phenotypes. A cluster of highly shared sequence variants was judged likely to represent a technical artifact of the sequencing pipeline. In a later analysis, HLA-associated TCR beta chains were found to be more clonally expanded and to have lower generation probabilities than equally common non-associated chains. Sequencing depth was assumed to be roughly uniform across donors in the presence/absence analyses, though that assumption may not hold. Specific HLA alleles were associated with 15,000 to 20,000 TCR beta sequences at a false discovery rate of 0.05 in a later analysis. CMV serostatus was the only immune exposure information available for the cohort. Strong co-occurrence of HLA alleles, especially DR and DQ, made assigning TCR associations to individual alleles difficult. A further reported finding was that TCR beta sequences accurately predicted the HLA-A and HLA-B alleles for most subjects in the first cohort. Only TCR beta chains were sequenced in this cohort, and the absence of alpha or paired-chain data limited detectable features. Linkage disequilibrium might explain the correlated functional status among segregating V segments, but an unknown experimental factor could not be excluded.

The library came from the immunoSEQ multiplex PCR assay. A mixture of 60 forward primers for TCR Vbeta segments and 13 reverse primers for TCR Jbeta segments was used in the multiplex PCR. The CDR3 region of rearranged TCR beta genes was amplified from genomic DNA with a multiplex PCR assay. On the Illumina HiSeq System, the amplified TCR beta libraries were sequenced as 87-base-pair reads. The original methods were these. A later analysis counted tens of millions of unique TCR beta chains across the 700 or so repertoires, and 10 million to 12 million of these chains were shared by at least two donors. A nearest-neighbor algorithm error-corrected the raw reads and collapsed the reads into unique sequences, merging closely related sequences to remove PCR and sequencing errors. Alignment of CDR3 sequences to IMGT reference sequences was used to assign V, D and J gene segments. For a sequence to be retained, at least a six-nucleotide match to both a V gene segment and a J gene segment was required. Rearrangements were classified as productive when the CDR3 lacked stop codons and remained in frame with V and J, and all other rearrangements were classified as non-productive. Following IMGT convention, CDR3 was defined as the stretch from the second conserved V-encoded cysteine up to the conserved J-encoded phenylalanine. The earlier analysis of approximately 590 of the donors excluded any sequence lacking an unambiguous match to a single V gene segment. In an earlier analysis of more than 500 of the donors, a V segment was called functional when productive rearrangements were above 56.7%, and segregating when the standard deviation between donors exceeded 5%. A statistical classification framework was developed to diagnose cytomegalovirus status using the catalog of TCR beta chain sequences. V and J gene assignment, in a later analysis, came from comparing TCR nucleotide sequences with IMGT/GENE-DB human TR gene sequences. In a later analysis, CDR3 sequences and most-parsimonious VDJ recombination scenarios were assigned using the TCRdist pipeline. A later analysis defined each TCR beta chain by its CDR3 amino acid sequence plus V-gene family, and excluded reads lacking a unique V-gene family. A later analysis removed several hundred highly shared, low-generation-probability nucleotide sequences to deal with suspected cross-contamination and a sequencing artifact. A later analysis calculated a clonal expansion index for each public chain from normalized within-repertoire ranks of inferred template counts. In a later analysis, generation probabilities were computed using a VDJ recombination model fitted to out-of-frame rearrangements, and the results were checked against IGoR. Hypergeometric tests were used in a later analysis to score TCR-TCR, TCR-HLA and TCR-CMV co-occurrence, with a repertoire-size bias correction applied to the TCR pairs. A later analysis estimated false discovery rates by permuting HLA or CMV assignments 20 times. In a later analysis, co-occurring TCRs were grouped using DBSCAN, and TCRdist sequence similarity was added for clustering within HLA-allele-positive subsets. Repertoires with fewer than 30,000 or more than 120,000 public chains, plus five repertoires with anomalous nucleotide sharing, were excluded from co-occurrence clustering. The clones in this table, taken by TCRdb from immuneACCESS, are in-frame only. Not every clone is retained; where verified, under half of the shortfall comes from an unresolved V gene, and the cause of the rest is unknown. Clone size and V and J calls were adopted from that table, with D and trimming inferred from the DNA. The sample table records about 110,000 clones; roughly 67% of these occur just once. 8.4% of the sample is in the top ten clones.

There are 15 amino acids in the CDR3, from cysteine to phenylalanine inclusive. Only the CDR3 region is kept as DNA, spanning 45 bases read in frame from base 1. From a lookup of the germline V gene (reference sequence), CDR1 and CDR2 are LNHDA and SQIVND. A distance of 14 bases separates the germline ends of V and J, which lose 6 bases and 2 bases respectively. Regarding this clone: Its antigen is still unknown. No much larger clonotype is one base removed from it; base qualities were not supplied.

In total, around 600 healthy bone marrow donors made up the cohort. At the time of sampling, every cohort member was nominally healthy, though immune exposures that went unrecorded were likely present. The donor was CMV seronegative and was included in the group of over 300 seronegative cohort members. A peripheral blood sample was provided by each donor, and peripheral blood mononuclear cells were used for TCR beta sequencing. Genomic DNA was extracted from the blood cell samples with the Qiagen DNeasy Blood Extraction Kit. The rearrangement combines TRBV19 with TRBJ1-5, with no confident D gene call. The receptor was derived from a man between 40 and 49 years old in good health and CMV-seronegative. The sequencing input was PBMCs. The CDR3 region has the sequence CASSTLRVGNQPQHF. The DNA sequence follows: TGTGCCAGTAGCACCCTTCGGGTGGGCAATCAGCCCCAGCATTTT.